The entry that follows covers one TCR beta chain sequence. Its antigen is currently not known. The sample comes from a study of T cells expressing NK-cell markers (dated by TCRdb to about 2020). Broadly, across the study: Three sorted T-cell subsets (CD3+CD56+NKG2C+, CD3+CD56+NKG2C- and CD3+CD56-NKG2C+) from several donors had their TCR beta-chain repertoires profiled. Illumina HiSeq 2000/2500, MiSeq or NextSeq was used to sequence libraries as 2 x 150 bp reads. The eight sequenced donors were randomly selected healthy volunteers, three men and five women. Among the eight sequenced donors, seven were HCMV-seropositive and one was HCMV-seronegative. Beyond this particular receptor, the publication reports: Whether the expanded NKG2C-expressing T cell clones were specific for HCMV antigens was left unclear. In about 6 donors, the dominant CD3+CD56+NKG2C+ clonotypes were found to rank among the top 10 CD8+ clonotypes and to make up about 1.0-8% of CD8+ T cells. Those dominant clonotypes were again the most abundant among CD3+CD56-NKG2C+ cells in a handful of donors, at roughly 25-65%.

The CDR3, cysteine through phenylalanine, is 16 amino acids long. No DNA was logged. HCMV-specific IgG was detected in serum with a commercial ELISA kit to determine HCMV serostatus. Ficoll density gradient centrifugation was used to isolate peripheral blood mononuclear cells from blood. Sequenced using an Illumina HiSeq 2000. TCR beta cDNA libraries were made by 5'RACE template switching that added a universal primer site and unique molecular identifiers. cDNA synthesis was primed from the TCR beta constant segment and was followed by two successive PCR amplification steps. The study's processing was this. MIGEC was used to demultiplex reads and group reads by UMI, and MiTCR was used to assemble and quantify clonotypes. To exclude erroneous sequences, any TCR cDNA sequence not supported by at least two reads was discarded. The tcR package was used for downstream repertoire analysis, and clonotypes were matched between fractions using CDR3 nucleotide sequence together with V segment. VDJmatch was used to annotate antigen specificity against VDJdb, with one amino acid substitution in CDR3 permitted. Reads reprocessed by TCRdb are summarized as one entry per CDR3 protein sequence, and DNA is absent. The V and J calls shown here were made by TCRdb, not taken from the authors' results. This specimen's table enumerates some 460,000 distinct CDR3 sequences. Roughly 1.4% of the sample comes from the top ten.

The sequence derives from a woman aged 45 to 65 in good health. Donor details come from another sample of the same person, matched by shared clones. The specimen sequenced was blood T cells: a sorted CD56 or NKG2C T cell subset, CD4+ or CD8+ T cells, or bulk PBMC T cells (not recorded which). The V and J genes are TRBV12-3 or TRBV12-4 and TRBJ2-1; with no DNA, the TCRdb D assignment of TRBD1 cannot be verified. The CDR3 reads as follows: CASSFAQGILYNEQFF.